Shown below are 15 T cell receptor beta chains from a single sample sequenced in a study of human T cells and chemical hapten exposure. MiXCR was run by TCRdb on the RACE reads, yielding one entry per CDR3 protein. The top ten hold roughly 1.3% of the sample, which has about 120,000 distinct CDR3 sequences, over 10% seen once. Time point here: patch test 1, 2 weeks after DPC sensitization. As to treatment: therapeutic diphenylcyclopropenone sensitization with weekly scalp DPC. Sequencing was performed on whole blood, taken in connection with sensitization to the hapten diphenylcyclopropenone (DPC). The receptor set was obtained from a woman in her forties or fifties with alopecia areata. Some clones in this sample may be carry-over from other donors' samples.

Only a few counts were recorded for this clonotype. The junction departs from the called germline gene at one end, perhaps through a read error. The CDR3 protein is CASSLSGGLTTGELFF. CDR3 nucleotides: TGTGCTAGCAGCCTTAGCGGGGGGCTTACTACCGGGGAGCTGTTTTTT. V usage is TRBV7-7 and J usage is TRBJ2-2, with 10 bases that match TRBD2. CDR1 and CDR2 from the germline V gene are SSHAT and FNYEAQ (reference sequence). The CDR3 sequence is 16 residues long. Full variable domain (remainder filled in from reference TRBV7-7 and TRBJ2-2): GAGVSQSPRYKVTKRGQDVTLRCDPISSHATLYWYQQALGQGPEFLTYFNYEAQPDKSGLPSDRFSAERPEGSISTLTIQRTEQRDSAMYRCASSLSGGLTTGELFFGEGSRLTVL.

V gene TRBV7-2 combines with J gene TRBJ2-3; D may be TRBD2 (6 bases). Trimming left V 5 bases short and J 3 bases short, with 15 bases between. In germline, CDR1 is SGHTA, CDR2 FQGNSA. This CDR3 contains 15 residues. DNA of the CDR3: TGTGCCAGCAGCCCCCTAGCGCATGGTACAGATACGCAGTATTTT. Translated, it gives CASSPLAHGTDTQYF.

At least ten counts were recorded for this clonotype. J is TRBJ1-2 and V is TRBV29-1; D is unresolved. Germline V gene sequence: CDR1 SQVTM, CDR2 ANQGSEA. V lost 3 bases and J lost 5, with 1 base in between. The CDR3 is made up of 9 amino acids. CDR3 protein: CSVDYGYTF. The CDR3 DNA is TGCAGCGTTGATTATGGCTACACCTTC.

This clonotype turned up a few times. This chain connects TRBV11-2 to TRBJ1-5; no clear D gene. There are 15 residues in the CDR3. Deletions cut 5 bases from V and 0 bases from J, with 11 bases between. Germline values: CDR1 SGHAT, CDR2 FQNNGV. The DNA of the CDR3 is TGTGCCAGCAGCAAAGGGCCGAGTAGCAATCAGCCCCAGCATTTT. Protein sequence: CASSKGPSSNQPQHF.

The table lists this clonotype with many counts. The genes are TRBV20-1 and TRBJ2-4, with D perhaps matching TRBD2 (6 bases). V lost 6 bases and J lost 2, with 11 bases in between. Germline assignment: CDR1 DFQATT and CDR2 SNEGSKA (reference sequence). This CDR3 has 13 residues. CDR3 protein: CSAGGVTKNIQYF. The CDR3 nucleotides read TGCAGTGCAGGCGGGGTGACCAAAAACATTCAGTACTTC.

CDR3 nucleotide sequence: TGTGCCAGCAGCGTAGCGAGCAGGGGGACCGGGGAGCTGTTTTTT. Translated, it gives CASSVASRGTGELFF. V and J are TRBV9 and TRBJ2-2; TRBD1 matches at 7 bases. From germline, CDR1 is SGDLS and CDR2 YYNGEE. The CDR3 has 15 amino acids. Losses at the gene ends were 0 bases for V and 5 bases for J; bases not matched to a gene: 4.

This clonotype appeared many times. The gene calls are TRBV11-2 and TRBJ2-2; 8 nucleotides match TRBD1. Germline V CDR1 and CDR2: SGHAT, FQNNGV. Trimming cost V 6 bases and J 6 bases; bases outside gene matches: 12. The CDR3 contains 16 residues. CDR3 loop: CASRTTRQGRSGELFF. The CDR3 coding sequence is TGTGCCAGCAGGACAACTAGACAGGGGAGGTCCGGGGAGCTGTTTTTT.

This clonotype came up many times. This chain uses TRBV11-2 with TRBJ2-1; tentative D call: TRBD2 (5 bases). CDR3 length: 14 residues. Trimming took off 8 bases at V and 5 bases at J, with 16 bases between the two ends. The germline V gene encodes CDR1 SGHAT and CDR2 FQNNGV. The CDR3 DNA is TGTGCCAGCGGGGAGTCGGTAACGGACAATGAGCAGTTCTTC. This gives the protein CASGESVTDNEQFF.

This clonotype came up a few times. The chain couples TRBV12-2 to TRBJ1-1; TRBD1, the table's D call, lacks a check against the DNA. TRBV12-2 represents a pseudogene. There are 15 residues in the CDR3. This chain's CDR3 is CASRKLQGRGTEAFF. As DNA, the CDR3 is TGTGCAAGTCGGAAACTACAGGGGCGGGGTACTGAAGCTTTCTTT.

This clonotype was detected only a few times. The chain is built from TRBV6-6 and TRBJ2-3; 16 positions match TRBD2. This CDR3 region has 16 residues. CDR1 is MNHNY, CDR2 SVGAGI, per germline (reference sequence). Trimming removed 6 bases from V and 4 bases from J; junction bases left unmatched: 4. The CDR3 DNA is TGTGCCAGCAGGGGACTAGCGGGGGGGCTCTCAGATACGCAGTATTTT. Its protein product is CASRGLAGGLSDTQYF.

This clonotype was counted at least ten times. The chain uses TRBV5-4 and TRBJ1-1; TRBD1 aligns across 11 bases. The germline gives CDR1 SGHNT, CDR2 YYREEE (reference sequence). V lost 5 bases, J lost 5 bases, and 5 bases stayed unmatched. The CDR3 extends over 14 amino acids. CDR3 sequence (DNA): TGTGCCAGCAGTTACGGACAGGGGGCAACTGAAGCTTTCTTT. Its protein is CASSYGQGATEAFF.

In this sample, this clonotype turned up a few times. A junction end diverges from the germline sequence, so it may reflect a read error. This chain connects TRBV3-1 to TRBJ2-1; D remains ambiguous. From germline, CDR1 is LGHDT and CDR2 YNNKEL (reference sequence). This CDR3 contains 12 residues. CDR3 in amino acids: CASSQVGGPTHF. Written as DNA, the CDR3 is TGTGCCAGCAGCCAAGTTGGCGGACCTACCCACTTC.

Ten or more counts support this clonotype. The chain combines TRBV7-9 with TRBJ2-6; no firm D call. The CDR3 length is 17 residues. V dropped 3 bases and J dropped 0 bases, with 12 bases sitting between them. CDR1 and CDR2 from the germline V gene are SEHNR and FQNEAQ (reference sequence). In nucleotides, the CDR3 is TGTGCCAGCAGCTTCCCACGCTCCGTCTCTGGGGCCAACGTCCTGACTTTC. Its translation is CASSFPRSVSGANVLTF.

V usage is TRBV25-1 and J usage is TRBJ1-2; 7 bases agree with TRBD1. CDR3 length: 13 amino acids. Trimming cost V 4 bases and J 4 bases; bases outside gene matches: 3. Germline CDR1 and CDR2: MGHDK and SYGVNS. This CDR3 reads CASSAGQSYGYTF. The CDR3 coding sequence is TGTGCCAGCAGTGCGGGACAGAGCTATGGCTACACCTTC.

This clonotype was recorded a few times. This rearrangement joins TRBV5-1 to TRBJ1-5; D is undetermined. Trimming took off 4 bases at V and 2 bases at J, with 13 bases between the two ends. There are 15 residues in the CDR3. In germline, CDR1 is SGHRS, CDR2 YFSETQ. Here the CDR3 DNA reads TGCGCCAGCAGCGAAGGACCCTACGGCAATCAGCCCCAGCATTTT. Translated: CASSEGPYGNQPQHF.